A single sample gave rise to the 19 T cell receptor beta chains below, sequenced in a study of radiotherapy plus CTLA-4 blockade in lung cancer. Profiling relied on immunoSEQ multiplex PCR, and the TCRdb table lists in-frame clones only, not all of them. The sample includes about 68,000 clones, less than 80% of them seen just once. Here the sequenced sample was peripheral blood, taken from a patient treated with radiotherapy plus ipilimumab. These receptors were collected from a human donor with non-small cell lung cancer who had a complete response to radiotherapy plus ipilimumab.

The chain has TRBV25-1 and TRBJ1-2, with unresolved D. This CDR3 is built from 14 residues. V lost 2 bases and J lost 3, with 10 bases in between. Germline V gene sequence: CDR1 MGHDK, CDR2 SYGVNS. The CDR3 sequence: CASSEVGSHYGYTF. For the CDR3, the DNA is TGTGCCAGCAGTGAAGTAGGGTCCCACTATGGCTACACCTTC.

A single count supports this clone. The J gene is TRBJ1-5, the V gene TRBV6-5; D is unclear. The CDR3 sequence is 14 residues long. V was trimmed by 5 bases and J by 0 bases, leaving 8 bases between them. Germline V CDR1 and CDR2: MNHEY, SVGAGI. CDR3 in amino acids: CASSLVHSNQPQHF. The CDR3 coding sequence is TGTGCCAGCAGTCTAGTTCATAGCAATCAGCCCCAGCATTTT.

The chain links TRBV5-6 to TRBJ2-2; no firm D call. The CDR3 covers 13 residues. Germline loops: CDR1 SGHDT, CDR2 YYEEEE. Trimming took 7 bases from V and 1 from J, leaving 8 bases between them. This chain's CDR3 is CASSRLNTGELFF. The CDR3 DNA is TGTGCCAGCTCCCGCTTGAACACCGGGGAGCTGTTTTTT.

The genes are TRBV5-1 and TRBJ1-1; 7 bases align to TRBD1. V was clipped by 3 bases and J by 3 bases; unmatched bases: 26. Per the germline V gene, CDR1 is SGHRS and CDR2 is YFSETQ. This CDR3 comprises 21 residues. The CDR3 reads CASSSPTIQDREVIRDTEAFF. The CDR3, as DNA: TGCGCCAGCAGCTCCCCTACGATACAAGACAGGGAGGTCATCAGGGACACTGAAGCTTTCTTT. The variable domain in full, completed from reference TRBV5-1 and TRBJ1-1, reads KAGVTQTPRYLIKTRGQQVTLSCSPISGHRSVSWYQQTPGQGLQFLFEYFSETQRNKGNFPGRFSGRQFSNSRSEMNVSTLELGDSALYLCASSSPTIQDREVIRDTEAFFGQGTRLTVV.

This clone is classed as medium-sized. The chain couples TRBV7-9 to TRBJ1-1; D ambiguous. The CDR3 loop spans 12 amino acids. Germline V gene sequence: CDR1 SEHNR, CDR2 FQNEAQ (reference sequence). The V and J ends lost 9 bases and 8 bases respectively, with 16 bases between them. As DNA, the CDR3 is TGTGCCAGTAATCAAATAGGGAACGAAGCTTTCTTT. It encodes CASNQIGNEAFF.

V gene TRBV4-1 combines with J gene TRBJ2-7, with D maybe TRBD2 (6 bases). In germline, CDR1 is MGHRA, CDR2 YSYEKL. This CDR3 has 11 amino acids. V lost 6 bases and J 7 bases, leaving 10 bases between the germline ends. CDR3 sequence: CASRGGREQYF. The DNA of the CDR3 is TGCGCCAGCAGGGGGGGTCGGGAGCAGTACTTC.

The chain recombines TRBV19 with TRBJ2-1, with 13 bases identical to TRBD2. The germline CDR1 and CDR2 sequences are LNHDA and SQIVND (reference sequence). The length of the CDR3 is 18 residues. The ends lost 3 bases at V and 4 bases at J; junction bases unmatched: 9. In nucleotides, the CDR3 is TGTGCCAGTAGTATCTTTACTAGCGGGAGGGGACTATACAATGAGCAGTTCTTC. The encoded protein is CASSIFTSGRGLYNEQFF.

This clone came up a few times. The rearrangement uses TRBV18 and TRBJ2-3; no definite D call. In germline, CDR1 is KGHSH, CDR2 LQKENI. V was pared by 3 bases and J by 3 bases, with 10 bases between. CDR3 length equals 14 residues. CDR3 nucleotides: TGTGCCAGCTCACCTCCGGTTCCGACAGATACGCAGTATTTT. Its protein is CASSPPVPTDTQYF.

A word on this clone: One end of the junction fails to match germline, which may point to a read error. V gene TRBV7-7 combines with J gene TRBJ2-1, with D perhaps being TRBD1 or TRBD2 (5 bases each). Germline CDR1 and CDR2: SSHAT and FNYEAQ (reference sequence). The CDR3 has 13 residues. Here the CDR3 DNA reads TGTGCTAGCAGCTTAGGGCTGGGGGATGAGCAGTTCTTC. It encodes CASSLGLGDEQFF.

The V and J genes are TRBV11-3 and TRBJ2-3, with a possible D match to TRBD2 (5 bases). The germline V gene has CDR1 SGHNT and CDR2 YENEEA. The CDR3 contains 15 residues. V dropped 1 base and J dropped 4 bases, with 12 bases sitting between them. CDR3 sequence reads: CASSLAGKAADTQYF. The CDR3 DNA reads as TGTGCCAGCAGCTTAGCCGGGAAGGCGGCAGATACGCAGTATTTT.

The J gene is TRBJ2-5, the V gene TRBV9, with TRBD2 identical over 7 bases. The CDR3 runs 15 residues. The V gene's germline CDR1 is SGDLS and CDR2 YYNGEE. The trim removed 1 base at V and 2 bases at J, leaving 5 bases unmatched. The CDR3 sequence: CASSVQAGPQETQYF. The CDR3 DNA sequence: TGTGCCAGCAGCGTACAAGCGGGGCCGCAAGAGACCCAGTACTTC.

The chain recombines TRBV5-1 with TRBJ2-7; perhaps D is TRBD1 or TRBD2 (5 bases each). With 4 bases removed from V and 5 bases from J, the gap between germline ends came to 16 bases. CDR3 length: 14 amino acids. Per the germline V gene, CDR1 is SGHRS and CDR2 is YFSETQ. CDR3 nucleotides: TGCGCCAGCAGCAGAAGGGGAGACAAGAACGAGCAGTACTTC. Translation: CASSRRGDKNEQYF.

This chain uses TRBV2 with TRBJ1-1; TRBD1 might be the D (5 bases). This CDR3 is 15 amino acids long. Germline-derived CDR1 and CDR2 are SNHLY and FYNNEI. Trimming pared 1 base from V and 5 bases from J, leaving 14 bases between. The DNA for the CDR3 is TGTGCCAGCAGTGAAGACCCGGGGCGGGGGACTGAAGCTTTCTTT. Translated: CASSEDPGRGTEAFF.

This chain uses TRBV11-3 with TRBJ1-2; D not resolved. V was shortened by 4 bases and J by 7 bases, with 10 bases between the two germline ends. Germline V gene data show CDR1 as SGHNT and CDR2 as YENEEA. The CDR3 is made up of 12 amino acids. The CDR3 DNA sequence: TGTGCCAGCAGCTCCGGATGGGGTGGCTACACCTTC. Protein sequence: CASSSGWGGYTF.

The V gene is TRBV12-5, the J gene TRBJ1-5, with D perhaps TRBD1 (6 bases). The CDR3 runs 16 residues. The germline CDR1 and CDR2 sequences are LGHNT and FRNRAP. V lost 1 base to trimming and J lost 0 bases, with 10 bases between them. The DNA of the CDR3 is TGTGCTAGTGGTTTGGCCCAGGGGTATAGCAATCAGCCCCAGCATTTT. It is translated as CASGLAQGYSNQPQHF. The whole variable domain, filled in from reference TRBV12-5 and TRBJ1-5, reads DARVTQTPRHKVTEMGQEVTMRCQPILGHNTVFWYRQTMMQGLELLAYFRNRAPLDDSGMPKDRFSAEMPDATLATLKIQPSEPRDSAVYFCASGLAQGYSNQPQHFGDGTRLSIL.

The gene calls are TRBV5-6 and TRBJ2-7; a possible D gene is TRBD1 (6 bases). Looked up from germline, CDR1 is SGHDT and CDR2 is YYEEEE. The V gene lost 1 base and the J gene lost 4 bases, with 9 bases spanning the gap. The CDR3 runs 13 residues. The CDR3 region is CASSLQQGYEQYF. Here the CDR3 DNA reads TGTGCCAGCAGCTTGCAGCAGGGGTACGAGCAGTACTTC.

The CDR3 loop reads CAITPGQLAPRNEQFF. The CDR3 DNA reads as TGTGCCATCACCCCCGGACAGTTAGCTCCTAGGAATGAGCAGTTCTTC. The rearrangement joins TRBV10-3 to TRBJ2-1; weak D call: TRBD1 (6 bases). The CDR3 consists of 16 residues. Germline-derived CDR1 and CDR2 are ENHRY and SYGVKD. Deletions cut 7 bases from V and 7 bases from J, with 23 bases between.

The chain employs TRBV30 and TRBJ2-3; 8 bases fit TRBD1. V lost 2 bases and J lost 2; bases outside the gene matches: 9. Per the germline V gene, CDR1 is GTSNPN and CDR2 is SVGIG (reference sequence). The CDR3 is made up of 16 amino acids. Here the CDR3 reads CAWSYSGTGNTDTQYF. As DNA, the CDR3 is TGTGCCTGGAGTTACTCCGGGACAGGAAACACAGATACGCAGTATTTT.

V is TRBV6-5 and J is TRBJ2-3; D is uncertain. Germline V gene sequence: CDR1 MNHEY, CDR2 SVGAGI. V shed 2 bases and J shed 1 base, with 10 bases lying between them. This CDR3 is built from 15 residues. CDR3 nucleotides: TGTGCCAGCAGTTACGGCGGCCAGGGCACAGATACGCAGTATTTT. Its translation: CASSYGGQGTDTQYF.